The 9 T cell receptor beta chains reported below all come from one sample, sequenced in a study of blood T cells in healthy people across ages. Primers used in a second PCR of roughly 7 to 12 cycles were a sample-barcoded 5' primer and a J-beta primer mix. TCRdb redid the calling of the 5' RACE reads with MiXCR, one entry per CDR3 protein. This table has approximately 800,000 distinct CDR3 sequences, about 36% appearing once. Sequenced: blood. The receptors here all came from a man between 18 and 35 years old in good health.

This clonotype has more than one count but fewer than ten. The chain links TRBV27 to TRBJ2-3; 7 bases map to TRBD1. Germline CDR1 and CDR2: MNHEY and SMNVEV (reference sequence). The CDR3 is 15 amino acids. V shed 7 bases, J shed 0 bases, and the junction held 7 bases outside the gene matches. CDR3: CASTQKGQSTDTQYF. The CDR3 nucleotides are TGTGCCAGCACCCAAAAGGGACAGAGCACAGATACGCAGTATTTT.

V gene TRBV4-1 combines with J gene TRBJ2-5; 8 nucleotides line up with TRBD1. Looked up from germline, CDR1 is MGHRA and CDR2 is YSYEKL. CDR3 size: 15 residues. J gave up 7 bases and V 0 bases, and 7 bases lay outside the gene matches. The CDR3 protein is CASSQDKQGVLTQYF. The CDR3 bases are TGCGCCAGCAGCCAAGACAAACAGGGGGTCTTGACCCAGTACTTC.

This clonotype has only a few counts. The chain has TRBV20-1 and TRBJ2-6; D ambiguous. The germline gives CDR1 DFQATT, CDR2 SNEGSKA (reference sequence). The CDR3 runs 14 residues. Trimming shortened V by 5 bases and J by 2 bases, and 10 bases separated the two germline ends. The CDR3 reads CSAPTVPGANVLTF. Here the CDR3 DNA reads TGCAGTGCTCCTACAGTGCCTGGGGCCAACGTCCTGACTTTC.

This clonotype was seen ten or more times. The rearrangement uses TRBV27 and TRBJ2-2, with D unresolved. Germline CDR1 reads MNHEY; CDR2 reads SMNVEV (reference sequence). This CDR3 is 16 amino acids long. Trimming cost V 4 bases and J 2 bases, with 14 bases left between them. CDR3 residues: CASSSRQVANTGELFF. In nucleotides, the CDR3 is TGTGCCAGCAGTTCTCGGCAGGTTGCTAACACCGGGGAGCTGTTTTTT.

There are a few counts of this clonotype. The genes are TRBV5-1 and TRBJ2-3; D perhaps matches TRBD1 (6 bases). Germline V lookup: CDR1 SGHRS, CDR2 YFSETQ. V was cut by 4 bases and J by 1 base, with 16 bases left in between. The CDR3 consists of 16 residues. The CDR3 loop is CASSDELQGGTDTQYF. CDR3 coding DNA: TGCGCCAGCAGCGACGAGTTACAGGGAGGCACAGATACGCAGTATTTT.

The chain combines TRBV11-2 with TRBJ2-7, with D perhaps TRBD2 (6 bases). V was shortened by 5 bases and J by 9 bases, with 23 bases between the two germline ends. The germline V gene has CDR1 SGHAT and CDR2 FQNNGV. This CDR3 has 15 residues. The CDR3 DNA is TGTGCCAGCAGCCTTCTCTCGGGAGATTACAATGGGCAGTACTTC. It specifies CASSLLSGDYNGQYF.

This clonotype appeared a few times. One end of the junction varies from germline; a read error may be responsible. The chain couples TRBV7-2 to TRBJ1-5; 8 positions agree with TRBD1. Looked up from germline, CDR1 is SGHTA and CDR2 is FQGNSA. The CDR3 is 15 amino acids. The CDR3 loop reads CASSLRTGYNQPQHF. CDR3 nucleotides: TGTGCTAGCAGCTTGCGGACAGGGTACAATCAGCCCCAGCATTTT.

This chain uses TRBV12-3 or TRBV12-4 with TRBJ2-3; perhaps TRBD2 as D (6 bases). There are 14 residues in the CDR3. V lost 5 bases and J lost 5, with 14 bases in between. The CDR3 DNA follows: TGTGCCAGCAGTGTGGGGCCGGAGGGAGATACGCAGTATTTT. Its protein is CASSVGPEGDTQYF.

This clonotype was seen many times. V is TRBV12-3 or TRBV12-4 and J is TRBJ2-7, with 7 nucleotides matching TRBD2. The CDR3 is made up of 14 amino acids. The V segment lost 3 bases and the J segment 3 bases; nucleotides outside the gene matches: 5. CDR3 in DNA: TGTGCCAGCAGTTTGGCGGGGGAAAACTACGAGCAGTACTTC. Encoded protein: CASSLAGENYEQYF.